This TCR beta chain was observed in a study of cytotoxic CD8 clonotypes in ibrutinib-treated CLL. Clones were sequenced by immunoSEQ multiplex PCR, and TCRdb holds only the in-frame ones, with some missing. The sample shows 200,000 to 250,000 clones, around 70% of them seen only once. This TCR came from a human donor with chronic lymphocytic leukemia. The sample here was PBMCs, taken after 24 months of ibrutinib treatment.

CDR3 DNA: TGTGCCAGCAGCTCGACAGGGAACCACGAGCAGTACTTC. It translates to CASSSTGNHEQYF. This chain links TRBV5-4 with TRBJ2-7, with TRBD1 matching 7 bases. Germline V CDR1 and CDR2: SGHNT, YYREEE (reference sequence). The ends lost 3 bases at V and 5 bases at J; junction bases unmatched: 5. The CDR3 has 13 amino acids. The full variable domain, completed using reference TRBV5-4 and TRBJ2-7, is ETGVTQSPTHLIKTRGQQVTLRCSSQSGHNTVSWYQQALGQGPQFIFQYYREEENGRGNFPPRFSGLQFPNYSSELNVNALELDDSALYLCASSSTGNHEQYFGPGTRLTVT.